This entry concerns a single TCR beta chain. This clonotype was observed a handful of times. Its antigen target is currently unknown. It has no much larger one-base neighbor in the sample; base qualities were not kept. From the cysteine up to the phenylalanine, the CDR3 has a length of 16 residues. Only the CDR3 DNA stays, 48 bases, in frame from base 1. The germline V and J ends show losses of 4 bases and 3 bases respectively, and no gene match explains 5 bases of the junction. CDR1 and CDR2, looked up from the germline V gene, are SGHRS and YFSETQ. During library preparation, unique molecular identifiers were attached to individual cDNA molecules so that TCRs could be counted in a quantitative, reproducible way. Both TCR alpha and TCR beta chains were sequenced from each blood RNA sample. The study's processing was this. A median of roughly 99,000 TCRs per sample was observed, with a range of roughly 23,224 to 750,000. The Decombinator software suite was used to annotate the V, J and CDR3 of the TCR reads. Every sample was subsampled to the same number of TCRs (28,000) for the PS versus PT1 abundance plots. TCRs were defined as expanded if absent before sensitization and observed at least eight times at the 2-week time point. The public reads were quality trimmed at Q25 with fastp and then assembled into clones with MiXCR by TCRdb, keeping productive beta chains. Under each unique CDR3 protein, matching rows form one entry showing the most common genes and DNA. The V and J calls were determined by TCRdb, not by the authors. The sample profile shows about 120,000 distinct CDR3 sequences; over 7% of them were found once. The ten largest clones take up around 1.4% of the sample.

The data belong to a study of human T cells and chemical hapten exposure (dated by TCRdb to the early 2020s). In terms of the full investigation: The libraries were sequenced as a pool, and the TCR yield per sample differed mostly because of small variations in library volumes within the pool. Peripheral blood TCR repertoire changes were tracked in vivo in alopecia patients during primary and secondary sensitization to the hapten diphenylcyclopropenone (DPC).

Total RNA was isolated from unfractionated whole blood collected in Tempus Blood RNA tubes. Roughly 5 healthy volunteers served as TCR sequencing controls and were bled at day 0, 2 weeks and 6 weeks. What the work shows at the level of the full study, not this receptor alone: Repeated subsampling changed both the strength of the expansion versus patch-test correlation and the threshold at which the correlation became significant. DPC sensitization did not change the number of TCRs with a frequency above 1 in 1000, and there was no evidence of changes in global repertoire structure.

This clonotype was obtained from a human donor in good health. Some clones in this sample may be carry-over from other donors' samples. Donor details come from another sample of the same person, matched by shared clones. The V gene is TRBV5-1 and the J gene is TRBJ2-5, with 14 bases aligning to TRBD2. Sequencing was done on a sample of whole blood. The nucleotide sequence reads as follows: TGCGCCAGCAGCGCCGGACTAGCGGGGGGTAAAGAGACCCAGTACTTC. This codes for CASSAGLAGGKETQYF.